The entry below describes one T cell receptor beta chain. This clone was detected only a few times. Its antigen remains unidentified. One base away there is no much larger clone; base qualities are not given. Including cysteine and phenylalanine, the CDR3 has 15 amino acids. Just CDR3 DNA is preserved here, 45 bases in frame from base 1. V loses 0 bases, J loses 3 bases, and the germline ends lie 13 bases apart. Per the germline V gene, SGHRS is the CDR1 and YFSETQ is the CDR2. This entry is derived from a study of CD8+ T cells in alopecia areata (dated by TCRdb to 2016 to 2019). General notes on the study: The treated patients took part in an open-label pilot trial in which moderate-to-severe alopecia areata was treated with oral tofacitinib at 5 to 10 mg twice daily. Patients received tofacitinib for 6 to 18 months and were then followed off drug for 6 months to check for delayed response and recurrence. High-throughput TCRbeta sequencing was used to examine T cell clonal expansion in alopecia areata in both the C3H/HeJ mouse model and human patients. In humans, TCRbeta sequencing was performed on scalp tissue and on sorted CD4+ and CD8+ peripheral blood T cells from healthy controls and from patients with patchy or totalis/universalis alopecia areata. Biopsies were taken from tofacitinib-treated patients at baseline and again at 4 and 24 weeks into treatment, and several of those patients also had a later scalp biopsy. Clonality in the scalp was compared among normal scalp (n=4), patchy alopecia areata scalp (n=8), and alopecia totalis/universalis scalp (n=8). RNA was obtained with the PAXgene miRNA kit for fixed scalp, the miRNeasy kit for PBMCs, and the RNeasy kit for mouse skin. immunoSEQ multiplex PCR using 35 Vbeta forward primers and 13 Jbeta reverse primers was used to amplify TCRbeta CDR3 regions. What the work shows at the level of the full study, not this receptor alone: Compared with normal scalp, lesional scalp, particularly in alopecia totalis/universalis, had higher clonality and more expanded CD8+ clones, which suggests antigenic drive. Shared TCR sequences between patients were less evident than in mice, which may be partly attributable to HLA diversity in the patient population. Scalp TCR repertoire analysis is complicated because resident alphabeta T cells in normal human skin are also sequenced, whereas mouse skin is dominated by gammadelta T cells.

Lesional scalp punch biopsies and peripheral blood were collected from alopecia areata patients. PBMCs were separated by density centrifugation and stained for CD3, CD4 and CD8, after which CD4+ and CD8+ T cells were sorted on a FACSAria. Library preparation used the immunoSEQ multiplex PCR assay. For TCR sequencing, RNA was extracted from every sample and reverse transcribed into cDNA to serve as template. SuperScript III was used for first-strand cDNA synthesis, primed with a 2:1 mix of oligo-dT and random hexamers. Amplification bias was assessed with a synthetic immune receptor repertoire, and residual bias was removed computationally. Per the source publication's procedure: Raw reads were preprocessed to remove errors, and CDR3 was defined according to IMGT conventions as the region from the conserved cysteine to phenylalanine. Clonality was computed by normalizing Shannon entropy by log2 of the number of productive unique TCRs and subtracting the result from 1. CD4 or CD8 identity of scalp clones was inferred by cross-referencing scalp TCRbeta sequences with sorted blood CD4 and CD8 repertoires. TCRdb mirrors the immuneACCESS table, restricted to in-frame sequences. Some clones are absent from its copies; in checked studies, under half trace to an unresolved V gene, and the reason for the others is unknown. D and trimming were read from the DNA, whereas the V and J calls and clone size are those reported in that table. The sample includes 90,000 to 150,000 clones, with more than 30% observed a single time. Of the sample, roughly 3.3% falls within the top ten clones.

Sequences were obtained from CD4+ T cells sorted from blood. The sequence came from a human donor with alopecia areata. Recombination joined TRBV5-1 with TRBJ2-7; tentative D gene TRBD2, with 6 bases matching. The CDR3 amino acid sequence is: CASSLAGDFYYEQYF. The nucleotides are TGCGCCAGCAGCTTGGCCGGGGACTTCTACTACGAGCAGTACTTC.